This T cell receptor (beta chain) was sequenced for a study of blood T cell repertoires in COVID-19. Looking at the study overall: The origin of the acute and convalescent COVID-19 samples was the United States, Italy and Spain.

J gave up 7 bases and V 6 bases, and 4 bases lay outside the gene matches. This CDR3 is built from 13 residues. This clone has only one observation. Authors' methods: The authors estimated nucleated cell counts from reference gene primer amplification. Measured with immunoSEQ multiplex PCR; TCRdb has only the in-frame clones, and not every one. V and J calls and clone size come straight from that table; D and trimming were deduced from the DNA. The table includes roughly 180,000 clones, around 86% detected once. Input material: peripheral blood. This TCR was sampled from a young man with acute or convalescent COVID-19. V and J are TRBV12-3 or TRBV12-4 and TRBJ1-5, with TRBD1 matching over 9 bases. CDR3 nucleotide sequence: TGTGCCAGCAGGACAGGGGGGATCCAGCCCCAGCATTTT. The encoded protein is CASRTGGIQPQHF.